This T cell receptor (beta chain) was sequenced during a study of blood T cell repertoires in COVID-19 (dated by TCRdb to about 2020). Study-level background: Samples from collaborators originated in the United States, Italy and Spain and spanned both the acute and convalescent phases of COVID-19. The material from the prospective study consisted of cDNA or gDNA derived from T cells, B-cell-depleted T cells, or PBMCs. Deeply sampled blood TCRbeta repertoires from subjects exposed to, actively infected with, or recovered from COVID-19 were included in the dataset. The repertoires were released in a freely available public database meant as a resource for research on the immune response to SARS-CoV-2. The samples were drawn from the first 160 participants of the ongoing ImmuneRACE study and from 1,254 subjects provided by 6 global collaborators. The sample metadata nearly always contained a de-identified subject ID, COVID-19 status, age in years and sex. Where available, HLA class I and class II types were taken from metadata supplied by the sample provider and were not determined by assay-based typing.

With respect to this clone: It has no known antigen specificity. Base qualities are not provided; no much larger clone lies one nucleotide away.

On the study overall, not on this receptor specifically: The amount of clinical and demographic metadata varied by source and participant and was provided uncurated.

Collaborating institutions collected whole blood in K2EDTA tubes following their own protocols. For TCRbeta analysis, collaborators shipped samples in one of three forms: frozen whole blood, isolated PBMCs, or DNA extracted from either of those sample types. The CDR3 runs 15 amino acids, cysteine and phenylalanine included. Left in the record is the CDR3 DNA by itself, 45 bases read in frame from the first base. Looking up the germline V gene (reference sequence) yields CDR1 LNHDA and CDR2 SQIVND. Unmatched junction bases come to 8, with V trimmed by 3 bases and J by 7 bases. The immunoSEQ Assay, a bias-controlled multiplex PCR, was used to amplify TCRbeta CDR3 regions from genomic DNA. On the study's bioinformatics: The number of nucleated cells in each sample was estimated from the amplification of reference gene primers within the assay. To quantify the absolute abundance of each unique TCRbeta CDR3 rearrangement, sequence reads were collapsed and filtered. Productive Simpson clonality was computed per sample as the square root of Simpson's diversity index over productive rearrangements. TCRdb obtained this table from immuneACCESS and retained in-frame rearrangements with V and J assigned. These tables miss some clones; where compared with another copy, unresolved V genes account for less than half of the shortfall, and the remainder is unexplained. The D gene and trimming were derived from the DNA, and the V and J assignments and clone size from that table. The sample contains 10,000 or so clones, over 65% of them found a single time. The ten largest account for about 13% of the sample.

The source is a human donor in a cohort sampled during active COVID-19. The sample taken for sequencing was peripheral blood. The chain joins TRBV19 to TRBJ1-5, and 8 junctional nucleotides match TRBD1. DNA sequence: TGTGCCAGTAGTATCCGTGGACAGGGCAGGCAGCCCCAGCATTTT. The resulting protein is CASSIRGQGRQPQHF. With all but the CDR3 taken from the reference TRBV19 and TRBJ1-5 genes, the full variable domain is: DGGITQSPKYLFRKEGQNVTLSCEQNLNHDAMYWYRQDPGQGLRLIYYSQIVNDFQKGDIAEGYSVSREKKESFPLTVTSAQKNPTAFYLCASSIRGQGRQPQHFGDGTRLSIL.